This paragraph covers one T cell receptor beta chain sequence. Its target is not known. This sample is part of a study of OX40 agonist ivuxolimab in advanced cancers. Germline V lookup: CDR1 LGHNA, CDR2 YNFKEQ. V shed 2 bases and J 0 bases; nucleotides not matched to a gene: 14. CDR3 size: 19 residues. Sequenced by immunoSEQ multiplex PCR; TCRdb stores in-frame clones only, minus some. The sample shows tens of thousands of clones, approximately 80% of them seen only once. Whole-study results and caveats: Clonal expansion in partial responders at 0.1-3.0 mg/kg ranked among the lowest.

This specimen consisted of CD4+ or CD8+ T cells sorted from blood, obtained in a trial of the OX40 agonist ivuxolimab. This rearrangement joins TRBV4-2 to TRBJ2-3; 7 bases map to TRBD2. The clonotype comes from an adult with an advanced solid tumor such as melanoma, head and neck, liver or kidney cancer. The CDR3 here is CASSQSPYRASGSTDTQYF. CDR3 coding DNA: TGTGCCAGCAGCCAAAGTCCGTATAGGGCTAGCGGAAGCACAGATACGCAGTATTTT.